The rows below give T cell receptor beta chains drawn from one sample of a study of CD8 T cells in ankylosing spondylitis. TCRdb reprocessed the 5' RACE reads via MiXCR and lists one record per CDR3 protein. The sample has about 540,000 distinct CDR3 sequences; roughly 13% are singletons. Sequences were obtained from blood, either unsorted or a sorted T cell fraction (not recorded which). The source of these receptors is a male donor with ankylosing spondylitis. Each CDR3 is given with its conserved first and last residue. D genes are given only for firm matches. Rows give clone size only sometimes, using once, few, many, or a class for an expanded clone.

d_call j_call clone_size v_call cdr3_aa cdr3_nt
- TRBJ1-3 few TRBV15 CATTFGDSGNTIYF TGTGCCACTACGTTCGGGGACTCTGGAAACACCATATATTTT
- TRBJ2-7 - TRBV28 CASSLHSAYEQYF TGTGCCAGCAGTCTGCATAGCGCCTACGAGCAGTACTTC
- TRBJ2-1 - TRBV30 CAWTPSSYNEQFF TGTGCCTGGACACCAAGCTCCTACAATGAGCAGTTCTTC
TRBD1 TRBJ2-5 - TRBV5-1 CASSISGTGGDETQYF TGCGCCAGCAGCATATCCGGGACAGGGGGCGACGAGACCCAGTACTTC
TRBD1 TRBJ2-7 many TRBV20-1 CSAHRPYRGAEYEQYF TGCAGTGCTCACCGGCCATACAGGGGAGCGGAGTACGAGCAGTACTTC
TRBD1 TRBJ2-2 - TRBV6-5 CASSYSGQDGELFF TGTGCCAGCAGTTACTCCGGACAGGATGGGGAGCTGTTTTTT
- TRBJ2-3 few TRBV7-8 CASSNPPHTDTQYF TGTGCCAGCAGCAACCCTCCACACACAGATACGCAGTATTTT
- TRBJ2-1 few TRBV3-1 CASSQDYLEQFF TGTGCCAGCAGCCAAGATTACCTTGAGCAGTTCTTC
- TRBJ1-2 few TRBV4-1 CASSQEGYYGYTF TGCGCCAGCAGCCAAGAGGGGTACTATGGCTACACCTTC
TRBD2 TRBJ2-4 many TRBV20-1 CSARDSGQVAGGVGNIQYF TGCAGTGCTAGAGATTCGGGACAAGTAGCGGGAGGGGTAGGAAACATTCAGTACTTC
- TRBJ2-1 - TRBV11-2 CASSQDRERDEQFF TGTGCCAGCAGCCAAGACCGGGAGAGGGATGAGCAGTTCTTC
- TRBJ1-1 - TRBV16 CASSQSLSREAFF TGTGCCAGCAGCCAATCTTTGTCGCGGGAAGCTTTCTTT
- TRBJ1-1 many TRBV12-3/TRBV12-4 CASSATQGTEAFF TGTGCCAGCAGTGCAACTCAGGGGACTGAAGCTTTCTTT
- TRBJ1-3 few TRBV3-1 CASSPRSGSGNTIYF TGTGCCAGCAGCCCGAGAAGCGGCTCTGGAAACACCATATATTTT
- TRBJ1-1 - TRBV7-2 CASSLDWGRTEAFF TGTGCCAGCAGCTTAGACTGGGGGCGGACTGAAGCTTTCTTT
TRBD1 TRBJ2-1 few TRBV19 CASSTGWYYNEQFF TGTGCCAGCTCGACAGGGTGGTACTACAATGAGCAGTTCTTC
- TRBJ2-4 many TRBV5-1 CASSLAGENIQYF TGCGCCAGCAGCTTGGCAGGGGAAAACATTCAGTACTTC
- TRBJ2-1 few TRBV5-1 CASRQTTGDNEQFF TGCGCCAGCAGACAAACGACGGGTGACAATGAGCAGTTCTTC
TRBD2 TRBJ2-2 - TRBV27 CASSSLAGGDGELFF TGTGCCAGCAGTTCACTAGCGGGAGGGGACGGGGAGCTGTTTTTT
- TRBJ1-6 many TRBV5-1 CASSPEGQSSTYNSPLHF TGCGCCAGCAGCCCCGAAGGGCAATCGAGCACCTATAATTCACCCCTCCACTTT
- TRBJ2-1 once TRBV20-1 CSAARRDRGDEQFF TGCAGTGCTGCGAGACGGGATAGGGGGGATGAGCAGTTCTTC
- TRBJ1-1 few TRBV5-1 CASSLVFLSSNTEAFF TGCGCCAGCAGCTTGGTCTTTCTGTCTTCAAACACTGAAGCTTTCTTT
- TRBJ2-3 - TRBV28 CASRGLRELYTDTQYF TGTGCCAGCAGAGGCTTGAGGGAGCTATACACAGATACGCAGTATTTT
TRBD1 TRBJ2-1 - TRBV4-1 CASRPPGGRKNEQFF TGCGCCAGCAGGCCCCCAGGGGGAAGGAAGAATGAGCAGTTCTTC
TRBD1 TRBJ1-5 few TRBV24-1 CATSDSGTGESQPQHF TGTGCCACCAGTGATTCCGGGACAGGGGAGAGTCAGCCCCAGCATTTT
TRBD2 TRBJ2-3 - TRBV7-2 CASSLDGRAADTQYF TGTGCCAGCAGCTTAGACGGGAGGGCCGCAGATACGCAGTATTTT
- TRBJ1-1 - TRBV25-1 CASSESGIGEAFF TGTGCCAGCAGTGAGTCAGGGATTGGTGAAGCTTTCTTT
- TRBJ2-7 few TRBV6-1 CASLGRAGEQYF TGTGCCAGTTTGGGTAGGGCTGGCGAGCAGTACTTC
- TRBJ2-7 - TRBV20-1 CSARVFATASYEQYF TGCAGTGCTAGAGTATTTGCGACAGCCTCCTACGAGCAGTACTTC
TRBD2 TRBJ2-7 few TRBV29-1 CSVSSGREDEQYF TGCAGCGTTTCAAGTGGGAGGGAAGACGAGCAGTACTTC
TRBD1 TRBJ2-5 - TRBV20-1 CSARGDRGGETQYF TGCAGTGCCCGGGGGGACAGGGGAGGGGAGACCCAGTACTTC
- TRBJ1-4 few TRBV4-1 CASSQDPLQGTNEKLFF TGCGCCAGCAGCCAAGATCCGTTGCAGGGAACTAATGAAAAACTGTTTTTT
- TRBJ1-3 - TRBV7-9 CASSVDGTDGNTIYF TGTGCCAGCAGCGTAGATGGGACTGATGGAAACACCATATATTTT
TRBD1 TRBJ1-2 - TRBV19 CASSPPNRGYGYTF TGTGCCAGTAGTCCCCCTAACAGGGGATATGGCTACACCTTC
TRBD1 TRBJ1-5 - TRBV5-6 CASGPRGGNQPQHF TGTGCCAGCGGGCCCAGGGGGGGCAATCAGCCCCAGCATTTT
TRBD2 TRBJ2-3 - TRBV3-1 CASTIAGAGDTQYF TGTGCCAGCACGATAGCGGGAGCCGGAGATACGCAGTATTTT
TRBD1 TRBJ2-7 - TRBV10-2 CASGETGEHEQYF TGCGCCAGTGGTGAGACAGGGGAACACGAGCAGTACTTC
- TRBJ2-5 few TRBV7-6 CASSDSGQETQYF TGTGCCAGCAGCGATTCGGGACAAGAGACCCAGTACTTC
TRBD2 TRBJ2-1 many TRBV20-1 CSVATSGDSYNEQFF TGCAGTGTTGCGACTAGCGGGGATTCCTACAATGAGCAGTTCTTC
- TRBJ1-2 - TRBV12-3/TRBV12-4 CASSPGGGTYSGYTF TGTGCCAGCAGTCCCGGTGGAGGGACTTACTCTGGCTACACCTTC
TRBD1 TRBJ1-1 few TRBV30 CAWSGTGGSGEAFF TGTGCCTGGTCAGGGACAGGGGGCTCGGGTGAAGCTTTCTTT
- TRBJ2-2 few TRBV20-1 CSARTTGITGELFF TGCAGTGCTAGGACCACAGGAATCACCGGGGAGCTGTTTTTT
TRBD2 TRBJ2-7 few TRBV5-1 CASSDLGGSSEQYF TGCGCCAGCAGCGACCTCGGCGGGAGCTCCGAGCAGTACTTC
TRBD1 TRBJ2-7 few TRBV20-1 CSARRDRGDEQYF TGCAGTGCTAGACGGGACAGGGGGGACGAGCAGTACTTC
TRBD2 TRBJ2-7 few TRBV12-3/TRBV12-4 CASSPGLAGEAEQYF TGTGCCAGCAGTCCGGGACTAGCGGGAGAGGCGGAGCAGTACTTC
- TRBJ2-1 few TRBV4-1 CASSQGSGRPYNEQFF TGCGCCAGCAGCCAGGGGTCGGGGCGTCCCTACAATGAGCAGTTCTTC
TRBD2 TRBJ2-3 many TRBV27 CASSFLAGEPKDTQYF TGTGCCAGCAGTTTCCTAGCGGGAGAGCCAAAAGATACGCAGTATTTT
- TRBJ2-1 few TRBV4-1 CASSQPGTSEQFF TGCGCCAGCAGCCAACCGGGGACTTCTGAGCAGTTCTTC
- TRBJ2-5 - TRBV20-1 CSARDRGMPSF TGCAGTGCTAGAGATCGAGGAATGCCGTCCTTC
- TRBJ2-2 - TRBV20-1 CSASPFYGELFF TGCAGTGCTTCCCCTTTCTACGGGGAGCTGTTTTTT
- TRBJ1-5 - TRBV5-5 CASSLTGRYSNQPQHF TGTGCCAGCAGCTTAACGGGTCGATATAGCAATCAGCCCCAGCATTTT
- TRBJ1-5 - TRBV20-1 CSATQGGNQPQHF TGCAGTGCTACTCAGGGTGGGAATCAGCCCCAGCATTTT